This paragraph reports one T cell receptor beta chain. Its binding antigen is unknown. Base qualities are not provided; no much larger clone lies one nucleotide away. This entry comes from a study of T cells in narcolepsy (dated by TCRdb to the late 2010s). General notes on the study: Healthy control donors were enrolled in the study alongside patients who had narcolepsy type 1 or type 2 (NT1, NT2). To look for autoreactive T cells in narcolepsy patients that target self-antigens of hypocretin neurons (hypocretin, TRIB2), the study used TCR Vbeta sequencing to follow clonotypes in blood and CSF.

The investigation overall reported the following: Certain blood memory CD4+ repertoires from patients and controls had no sequences that matched autoreactive T cell clones. Autoreactive clonotypes were reported to be detected serially in the blood of the same patients and of different patients, but not in the blood of healthy controls. Patients and controls had comparable numbers of sequenced blood memory CD4+ clonotypes, averaging about 40,000 and 33,000, respectively. In plots comparing CSF and blood CD4+ T cell clonotypes from the same patient, HCRT-specific and TRIB2-specific autoreactive clonotypes were highlighted.

The library was produced with the immunoSEQ multiplex PCR assay. In its TCRdb copy, this immuneACCESS table keeps in-frame sequences only and misses some clones. Where compared with another copy, unresolved V genes explain less than half of these, and the others have no known cause. The sample yields about 35,000 clones; approximately 86% were counted once. The ten biggest clones cover roughly 0.89% of the sample. In the germline V gene (reference sequence), CDR1 corresponds to LNHDA and CDR2 to SQIVND. The trim is 5 bases for V and 9 bases for J, with a gap of 14 bases between the germline ends. Spanning cysteine to phenylalanine, the CDR3 consists of 14 amino acids. Only the CDR3 region is kept as DNA, spanning 42 bases read in frame from base 1. For TCR Vbeta sequencing, memory CD4+ T cells were sorted ex vivo from the peripheral blood of both healthy controls and narcolepsy patients.

In this chain, TRBV19 is recombined with TRBJ1-6; the D segment could be TRBD1, given 5 matching bases. The sequencing input was CD45RA- memory CD4+ T cells from PBMCs. The cell subset or site label on this specimen signifies: memory T cells sorted ex vivo from peripheral blood. The receptor was derived from a human donor with narcolepsy. The nucleotide sequence is given as TGTGCCAGTAGTCGGCAGGGAGAGAGTTCACCCCTCCACTTT. Translated, this is CASSRQGESSPLHF.